This TCR beta chain was recorded in a study of human T cells and chemical hapten exposure. Study-wide results and caveats: Once DPC sensitization occurred, TCRs above 1 in 1000 frequency showed no change. Relative to control repertoires, expanded TCRs gave rise to significantly more large CDR3 similarity clusters.

In its sample, this clonotype was seen a few times. Its antigen is unidentified. Trimming removed 3 bases from V and 6 bases from J; junction bases left unmatched: 11. This CDR3 is built from 17 residues. Germline V gene data show CDR1 as SEHNR and CDR2 as FQNEAQ (reference sequence). The library put unique molecular identifiers onto individual cDNA molecules. TCRdb re-called the RACE reads through MiXCR, storing one row per CDR3 protein. The repertoire holds 250,000 or so distinct CDR3 sequences, with roughly 8% as singletons. Time point denoted: pre-sensitization, week 0. Treatment denoted: therapeutic diphenylcyclopropenone sensitization with weekly scalp DPC.

The specimen comprised whole blood, sampled in connection with sensitization to the hapten diphenylcyclopropenone (DPC). The receptor's source is a man between 18 and 29 years old with alopecia areata. Some clones in this sample may be carry-over from other donors' samples. The chain is built from TRBV7-9 and TRBJ1-2, with 12 positions matching TRBD1. The CDR3 loop reads CASSFSGQGALGHGYTF. The DNA of the CDR3 is TGTGCCAGCAGCTTTTCGGGACAGGGGGCTCTTGGGCATGGCTACACCTTC.